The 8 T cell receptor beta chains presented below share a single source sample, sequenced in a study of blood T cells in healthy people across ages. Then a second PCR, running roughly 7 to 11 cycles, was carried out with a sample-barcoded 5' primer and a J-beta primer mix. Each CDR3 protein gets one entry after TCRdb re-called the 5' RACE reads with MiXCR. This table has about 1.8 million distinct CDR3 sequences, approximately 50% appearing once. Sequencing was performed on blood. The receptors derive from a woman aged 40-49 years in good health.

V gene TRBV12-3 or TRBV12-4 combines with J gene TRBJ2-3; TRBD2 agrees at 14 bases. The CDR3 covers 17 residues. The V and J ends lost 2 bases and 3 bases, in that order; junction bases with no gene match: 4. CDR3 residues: CASSLQTSGGATDTQYF. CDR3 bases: TGTGCCAGCAGTTTACAGACTAGCGGGGGGGCGACAGATACGCAGTATTTT.

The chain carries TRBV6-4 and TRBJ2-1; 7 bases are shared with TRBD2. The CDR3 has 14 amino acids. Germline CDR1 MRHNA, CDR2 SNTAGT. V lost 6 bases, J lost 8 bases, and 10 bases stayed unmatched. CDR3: CASRKVGRVHEQFF. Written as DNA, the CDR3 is TGTGCCAGCAGGAAGGTAGGGAGGGTCCATGAGCAGTTCTTC.

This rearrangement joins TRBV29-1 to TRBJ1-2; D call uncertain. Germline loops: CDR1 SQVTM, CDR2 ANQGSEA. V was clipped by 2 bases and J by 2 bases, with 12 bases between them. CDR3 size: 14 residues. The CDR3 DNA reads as TGCAGCGTTGAATATCCGGATTTGAACTATGGCTACACCTTC. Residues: CSVEYPDLNYGYTF.

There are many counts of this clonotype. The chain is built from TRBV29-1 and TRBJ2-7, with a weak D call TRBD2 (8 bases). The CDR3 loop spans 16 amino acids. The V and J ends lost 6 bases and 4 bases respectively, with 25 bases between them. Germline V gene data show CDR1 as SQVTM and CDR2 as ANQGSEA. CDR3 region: CSVAGGAGTAQYEQYF. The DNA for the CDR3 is TGCAGCGTCGCCGGGGGGGCCGGGACAGCCCAATACGAGCAGTACTTC.

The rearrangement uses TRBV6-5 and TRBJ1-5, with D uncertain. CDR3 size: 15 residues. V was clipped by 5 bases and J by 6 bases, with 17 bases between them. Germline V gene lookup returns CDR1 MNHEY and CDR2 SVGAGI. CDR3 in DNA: TGTGCCAGCAGTAAGACGGCGGCGGCTGGTCAGCCCCAGCATTTT. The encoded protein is CASSKTAAAGQPQHF.

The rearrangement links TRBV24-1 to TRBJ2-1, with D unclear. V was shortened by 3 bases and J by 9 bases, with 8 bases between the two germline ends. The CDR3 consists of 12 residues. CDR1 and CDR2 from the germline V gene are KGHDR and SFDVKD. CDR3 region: CATSDGRAEQFF. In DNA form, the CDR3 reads TGTGCCACCAGTGATGGAAGGGCTGAGCAGTTCTTC.

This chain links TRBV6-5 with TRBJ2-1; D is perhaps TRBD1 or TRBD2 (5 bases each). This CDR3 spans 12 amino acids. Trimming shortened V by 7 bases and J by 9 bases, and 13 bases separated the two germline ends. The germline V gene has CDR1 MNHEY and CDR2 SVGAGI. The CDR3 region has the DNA TGTGCCAGCAATGGGGGTGGGACTGAGCAGTTCTTC. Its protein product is CASNGGGTEQFF.

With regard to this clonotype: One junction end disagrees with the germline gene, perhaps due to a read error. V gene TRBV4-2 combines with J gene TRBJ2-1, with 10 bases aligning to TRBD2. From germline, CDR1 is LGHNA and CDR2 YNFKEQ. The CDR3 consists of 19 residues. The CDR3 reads CASNQDLAGAKGRYDEQFF. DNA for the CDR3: TGTGCCAGCAACCAAGATCTAGCGGGGGCCAAGGGTAGATATGATGAGCAGTTCTTC.